These T cell receptor beta chains were read from a single sample in a study of blood T cell repertoires in COVID-19. Generated by immunoSEQ multiplex PCR, the TCRdb table keeps only in-frame clones and is missing some. In the table there are 56,000 or so clones, around nine tenths of which are singletons. Sequencing was carried out using peripheral blood. The receptors were gathered from a man aged 45-60 years with acute or convalescent COVID-19. Each CDR3 is given with its conserved first and last residue. The D gene is left open where the match is weak. The size field is filled for only some rows; it gives once, few, many or a size class.

>once|TRBV5-1|TRBD1|TRBJ1-6
TGCGCCAGCAGCGAAACAGGGGCCACCCTCCACTTT
CASSETGATLHF
>-|TRBV7-3|-|TRBJ1-2
TGTGCCAGCAGCCAATATGCGGGGAACGGCTACACCTTC
CASSQYAGNGYTF
>-|TRBV12-3/TRBV12-4|-|TRBJ1-2
TGTGCCAGCAGTTTATCGGGATTCTATGGCTACACCTTC
CASSLSGFYGYTF
>-|TRBV7-9|-|TRBJ2-7
TGTGCCAGCAGCGCGACCTACGAGCAGTACTTC
CASSATYEQYF
>-|TRBV7-8|TRBD1|TRBJ2-6
TGTGCCAGCAGCTTATTTCGGGACAGGGGAGCTGGGGCCAACGTCCTGACTTTC
CASSLFRDRGAGANVLTF
>-|TRBV7-2|-|TRBJ1-3
TGTGCCAGCAGCTTAGAGCTGTCAGGGAAGAACACCATATATTTT
CASSLELSGKNTIYF
>-|TRBV19|-|TRBJ2-3
TGTGCCAGTAGTATAGATCAGGTTGACCGAACAGATACGCAGTATTTT
CASSIDQVDRTDTQYF
>-|TRBV10-2|-|TRBJ2-7
TGCGCCAGCAGCTATGGACTCTCCTGGGAGCAGTACTTC
CASSYGLSWEQYF
>-|TRBV7-9|TRBD1|TRBJ1-1
TGTGCCAGCAGCTTAGGTCCCCGGACAGGAGCGCCTGAAGCTTTCTTT
CASSLGPRTGAPEAFF
>few|TRBV6-2/TRBV6-3|-|TRBJ1-6
TGTGCCAGCAGTTACTCGAGGCCGAATTCACCCCTCCACTTT
CASSYSRPNSPLHF
>-|TRBV12-3/TRBV12-4|-|TRBJ1-5
TGTGCCAGCAGTCCTAACAATCAGCCCCAGCATTTT
CASSPNNQPQHF
>-|TRBV7-9|-|TRBJ1-1
TGTGCCAGCAGCTTATACGGTCGGGGAAACGTCGCTGAAGCTTTCTTT
CASSLYGRGNVAEAFF
>once|TRBV11-3|-|TRBJ2-2
TGTGCCAGCAGCTTAGGGCCTCACAGGGCCGGGGAGCTGTTTTTT
CASSLGPHRAGELFF
>-|TRBV6-5|-|TRBJ2-7
TGTGCCAGCAGTTACGGCACAGGGTACTACGAGCAGTACTTC
CASSYGTGYYEQYF
>-|TRBV27|TRBD1|TRBJ1-2
TGTGCCAGTTGGGCAGGGGGCCTCCTAAAGGATGGCTACACCTTC
CASWAGGLLKDGYTF
>once|TRBV6-6|-|TRBJ1-2
TGTGCCAGCAGTTACCCAGGGTCTAATGGCTACACCTTC
CASSYPGSNGYTF
>-|TRBV10-1|-|TRBJ2-5
TGCGCCAGCAGTCCTCGGGATTACACGGCCAAGGAGACCCAGTACTTC
CASSPRDYTAKETQYF
>-|TRBV15|TRBD1|TRBJ1-1
TGTGCCACCAGCAGGGGGGACAGGCGCCGAAACACTGAAGCTTTCTTT
CATSRGDRRRNTEAFF
>few|TRBV27|-|TRBJ1-3
TGTGCCAGCAGTCCTAACAGGGCGACCATATATTTT
CASSPNRATIYF